The rows below give T cell receptor beta chains drawn from one sample of a study of shared clonotypes between healthy human individuals. TCRdb's table, derived via immunoSEQ multiplex PCR, lists solely in-frame clones and lacks some. The data show 2,500,000 or so clones, more than 90% seen once. Sequencing input: naive CD4+ T cells sorted from blood. The receptors come from a man between 18 and 35 years old in good health. The conserved cysteine and the conserved F or W are not part of the CDR3 here.

>TRBJ2-1|TRBV21-1
ASRILREGYNEQF
>TRBJ1-2|TRBV2
ASRVGRPGYT
>TRBJ2-7|TRBV6-5
ASSYPDSSYEQY
>TRBJ2-3|TRBV4-2
ASSQHGTSGETDTQY
>TRBJ2-6|TRBV11-2
ASSLARSGANVLT
>TRBJ2-5|TRBV30
AWSALGQDQETQY
>TRBJ1-1|TRBV7-9
ASSLDVGGQGNTEAF
>TRBJ2-3|TRBV6-5
ASSYRAGAGTDTQY
>TRBJ1-3|TRBV4-3
ASSQVLGLLGNTIY
>TRBJ2-5|TRBV27
ASSFPSTSGSFLETQY
>TRBJ2-7|TRBV7-9
ASSLGSGPTYEQY